The entry below gives a single T cell receptor beta chain sequence along with its context. Its antigen is not known. Other DNA variants within this sample encode the same CDR3. TCRdb keeps only in-frame clones here, not all; method: immunoSEQ multiplex PCR. The sample shows tens of thousands of clones, about 81% of them seen only once. The sample is drawn from a study of T cell repertoires in ileal Crohn's disease. About the study: At surgery, 30% to 35% of patients smoked, with median disease duration about eight years. Surgery for a complication: stricturing in about 61%, penetrating in about 39%. Overall study findings and caveats: Clonal expansions were more frequent in active smokers than non-smokers at surgery. High-frequency clones were more common in sorted CD8 than CD4 cells.

The CDR3 covers 19 residues. Trimming cost V 3 bases and J 8 bases, with 27 bases left between them. Per the germline V gene, CDR1 is SGHRS and CDR2 is YFSETQ. The rearrangement links TRBV5-1 to TRBJ1-6, with D perhaps TRBD1 (5 bases). The clonotype was recovered from an adult with Crohn's disease. What was sequenced was ileal tissue. CDR3 sequence reads: CASSYRGTNIPGGDSPLHF. The CDR3 DNA sequence: TGCGCCAGCAGCTACCGTGGGACTAACATCCCGGGGGGGGATTCACCCCTCCACTTT.